The rows below give T cell receptor beta chains drawn from one sample of a study of T cells in Graves' hyperthyroidism and ophthalmopathy. TCRdb redid the calling of the multiplex PCR reads with MiXCR, one entry per CDR3 protein. This sample carries about 700,000 distinct CDR3 sequences, over 40% of them seen once, and the ten largest clones take more than 7%. Sequencing input: peripheral blood or thyroid tissue (not recorded which). These receptors came from an adult man with Graves' disease, either hyperthyroidism or ophthalmopathy (not recorded which). Each CDR3 is given with its conserved first and last residue. A D gene is named only where the DNA matches it firmly. Clone size is given for some rows only: seen once, a few or many times, or a class if the clone is expanded.

NA,TRBJ2-7,few,TRBV20-1,12,TGCAGTGGCTTAACGGCCTACTACGAGCAGTACTTC,CSGLTAYYEQYF
NA,TRBJ1-6,NA,TRBV2,16,TGTGCCAGCAGTGACGTCGGCGGGGGCATTGGTTCACCCCTCCACTTT,CASSDVGGGIGSPLHF
TRBD2,TRBJ2-7,many,TRBV7-2,15,TGTGCCAGCAGCTTAGCGAGGACTAGGACCCACGAGCAGTACTTC,CASSLARTRTHEQYF
NA,TRBJ1-1,NA,TRBV7-9,13,TGTGCCTGGAGACGACACCTGAACACTGAAGCTTTCTTT,CAWRRHLNTEAFF
NA,TRBJ2-7,few,TRBV7-8,16,TGTGCCAGCAGCGAAACCGGGCTGATGAGCTCCTACGAGCAGTACTTC,CASSETGLMSSYEQYF
TRBD1,TRBJ1-4,NA,TRBV7-9,17,TGTGCCAGCAGCGCCTGGACAGGGAGTGGGGCTAATGAAAAACTGTTTTTT,CASSAWTGSGANEKLFF
NA,TRBJ1-4,NA,TRBV5-5,15,TGCGCCAGCAGCTTGGAAGGGGTACTAGGTGAAAAACTGTTTTTT,CASSLEGVLGEKLFF
NA,TRBJ2-1,once,TRBV10-2,16,TGCGCCAGCAGTGTTGGTCCGGGGCGCCTTTCCTACGAGCAGTTCTTC,CASSVGPGRLSYEQFF
NA,TRBJ2-5,many,TRBV20-1,15,TGCAGTGCTAGAACGGGTGGGCCAGGACGGGAGACCCAGTACTTC,CSARTGGPGRETQYF
NA,TRBJ2-7,NA,TRBV7-2,12,TGTGCCAGCAGTTTCCACGGTAGCGAGCAGTACTTC,CASSFHGSEQYF
NA,TRBJ1-1,NA,TRBV5-1,13,TGCGCCAGCGGCCAGGGACGGAACACTGAAGCTTTCTTT,CASGQGRNTEAFF
NA,TRBJ2-7,NA,TRBV20-1,13,TGCAGTGCATATCACCGAAAGGGGGACGAGCAGTACTTC,CSAYHRKGDEQYF
NA,TRBJ1-3,few,TRBV20-1,13,TGCAGTGCTAGAGGGGGGGGCGGAAACACCATATATTTT,CSARGGGGNTIYF
TRBD2,TRBJ2-3,NA,TRBV25-1,16,TGTGCCAGCAGAGGAAGTAGCGGGAGGGCCACAGATACGCAGTATTTT,CASRGSSGRATDTQYF
NA,TRBJ1-4,few,TRBV12-3/TRBV12-4,13,TGTGCCAGCAGTTTCGGGATGAGTGAAAAACTGTTTTTT,CASSFGMSEKLFF
NA,TRBJ1-1,NA,TRBV29-1,13,TGCAGCGCTATCGACGGGGGGACCACTGAAGCTTTCTTT,CSAIDGGTTEAFF
TRBD1,TRBJ2-7,few,TRBV10-3,14,TGTGCCAGCAGTCGGACAGGGTACCCCTACGAGCAGTACTTC,CASSRTGYPYEQYF
TRBD1,TRBJ1-1,many,TRBV29-1,14,TGCAGCGTCGCCTCGGGACAGGGGAACACTGAAGCTTTCTTT,CSVASGQGNTEAFF
TRBD1,TRBJ1-2,once,TRBV4-3,17,TGCGCCAGCAGCTCAGATTTACAGGGGGCACAAAACTATGGCTACACCTTC,CASSSDLQGAQNYGYTF
TRBD1,TRBJ2-7,NA,TRBV7-9,13,TGTGCCAGCAGCATGGGACAGGGTGACGAGCAGTACTTC,CASSMGQGDEQYF
NA,TRBJ1-4,few,TRBV6-5,13,TGTGCCAGCAGAAGAGGGGCCCCAGAAAAACTGTTTTTT,CASRRGAPEKLFF
NA,TRBJ1-3,NA,TRBV5-1,13,TGCGCCAGCAGCGAGGAGTTGGACAGCACCATATATTTT,CASSEELDSTIYF